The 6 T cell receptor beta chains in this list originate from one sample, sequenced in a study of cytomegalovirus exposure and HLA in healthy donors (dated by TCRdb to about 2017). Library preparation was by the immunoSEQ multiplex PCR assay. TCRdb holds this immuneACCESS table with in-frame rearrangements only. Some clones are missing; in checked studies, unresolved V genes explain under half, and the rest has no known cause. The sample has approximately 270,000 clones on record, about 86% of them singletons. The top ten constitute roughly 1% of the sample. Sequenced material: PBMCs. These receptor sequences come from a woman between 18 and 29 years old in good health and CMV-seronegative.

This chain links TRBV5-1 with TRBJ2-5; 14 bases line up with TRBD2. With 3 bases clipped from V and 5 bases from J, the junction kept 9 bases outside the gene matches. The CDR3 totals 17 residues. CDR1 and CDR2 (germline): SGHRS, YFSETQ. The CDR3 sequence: CASSSGTSGSGGETQYF. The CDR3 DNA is TGCGCCAGCAGCTCCGGGACTAGCGGGAGTGGAGGGGAGACCCAGTACTTC.

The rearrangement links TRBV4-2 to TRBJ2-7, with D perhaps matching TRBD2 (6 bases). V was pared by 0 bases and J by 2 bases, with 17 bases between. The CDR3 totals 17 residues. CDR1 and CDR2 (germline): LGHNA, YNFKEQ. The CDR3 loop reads CASSQESSGTLAYEQYF. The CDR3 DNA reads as TGTGCCAGCAGCCAAGAGTCTTCGGGGACTCTCGCCTACGAGCAGTACTTC.

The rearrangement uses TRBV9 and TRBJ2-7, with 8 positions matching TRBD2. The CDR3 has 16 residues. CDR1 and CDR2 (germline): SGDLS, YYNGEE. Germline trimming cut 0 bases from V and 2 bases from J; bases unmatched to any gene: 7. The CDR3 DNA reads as TGTGCCAGCAGCGTAGTGGCTAGCGGGCCGACCTACGAGCAGTACTTC. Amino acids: CASSVVASGPTYEQYF.

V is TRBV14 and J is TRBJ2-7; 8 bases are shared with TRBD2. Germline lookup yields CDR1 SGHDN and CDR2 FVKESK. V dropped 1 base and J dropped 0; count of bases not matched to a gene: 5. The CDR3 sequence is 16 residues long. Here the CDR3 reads CASSQVLAGLSYEQYF. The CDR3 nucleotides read TGTGCCAGCAGCCAAGTCCTAGCGGGCCTCTCCTACGAGCAGTACTTC. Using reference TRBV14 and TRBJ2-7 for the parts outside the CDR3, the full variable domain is EAGVTQFPSHSVIEKGQTVTLRCDPISGHDNLYWYRRVMGKEIKFLLHFVKESKQDESGMPNNRFLAERTGGTYSTLKVQPAELEDSGVYFCASSQVLAGLSYEQYFGPGTRLTVT.

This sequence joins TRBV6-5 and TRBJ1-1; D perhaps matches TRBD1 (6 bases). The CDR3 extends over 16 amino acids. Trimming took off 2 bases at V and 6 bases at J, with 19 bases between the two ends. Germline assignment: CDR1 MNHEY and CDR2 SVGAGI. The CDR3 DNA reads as TGTGCCAGCAGTTACGGGGGGGCGGCCTTTGGGTCTGAAGCTTTCTTT. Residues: CASSYGGAAFGSEAFF.

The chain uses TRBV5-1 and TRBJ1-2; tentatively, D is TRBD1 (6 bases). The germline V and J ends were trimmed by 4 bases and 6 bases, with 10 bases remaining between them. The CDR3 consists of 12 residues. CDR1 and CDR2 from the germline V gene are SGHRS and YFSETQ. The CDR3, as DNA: TGCGCCAGCAGCCTAGACAGGAATGGCTACACCTTC. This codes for CASSLDRNGYTF.